This T cell receptor beta chain was recorded in a study of T cells after posttransplantation cyclophosphamide. General observations from the study: Later blood repertoires were often dominated by clones from the donor CD8+ memory compartment. TRB clonality was highly associated with recipient CMV seropositivity and reactivation.

As concerns this clone: Its antigen is not known.

Measured with immunoSEQ multiplex PCR; TCRdb has only the in-frame clones, and not every one. The data hold about 20,000 clones, with approximately 97% observed a single time. The J segment lost 6 bases and the V segment lost 8 bases, leaving 7 bases of the junction unmatched. This CDR3 is built from 13 residues. Per the germline V gene, CDR1 is LNHNV and CDR2 is YYDKDF (reference sequence). The naive gate required viable CD3+CD4+ or CD3+CD8+ cells with CCR7+CD45RA+CD45RO-CD95-CD27+CD28+ phenotype. Source material: naive CD4+ T cells sorted from PBMCs. This receptor was identified in a man aged 50 to 59 in good health, CMV-negative, and a related stem cell transplant donor. V and J are TRBV15 and TRBJ2-1; 7 bases map to TRBD2. The CDR3 here is CATGPSGLNEQFF. CDR3 in DNA: TGTGCCACCGGCCCTAGCGGCCTCAATGAGCAGTTCTTC.